Listed below are T cell receptor beta chains from one sample, sequenced in a study of T cell responses to AZD1222 COVID-19 vaccine. TCRdb keeps only in-frame clones here, not all; method: immunoSEQ multiplex PCR. The repertoire holds around 31,000 clones, roughly 92% seen once, with about 50% in the top ten. The material was peripheral blood, obtained on day 0 of AZD1222 vaccination. These receptors all come from an adult in good health. CDR3s include the opening cysteine and the closing phenylalanine or tryptophan. Part of the rows lack a size; the others show once, few, many or a class for expanded clones.

V: TRBV14
size: once
J: TRBJ2-1
CDR3: CASSQEFGSSYNEQFF

V: TRBV19
size: few
J: TRBJ2-2
CDR3: CASSMGSNTGELFF

V: TRBV6-1
size: .
J: TRBJ1-2
CDR3: CASSEALRGNYGYTF

V: TRBV5-1
size: once
J: TRBJ1-2
CDR3: CASSSPLGGNYGYTF

V: TRBV9
size: .
J: TRBJ1-1
CDR3: CASSANYRTTGGNTEAFF

V: TRBV10-3
size: .
J: TRBJ1-1
CDR3: CAISERTVGLVRTEAFF

V: TRBV6-5
size: .
J: TRBJ2-1
CDR3: CASSGTSGYNEQFF

V: TRBV5-6
size: .
J: TRBJ1-4
CDR3: CASSHRGRVDEKLFF

V: TRBV7-2
size: .
J: TRBJ2-1
CDR3: CASSLEVLPPYNEQFF

V: TRBV5-1
size: .
J: TRBJ2-7
CDR3: CASRAGTGRSYEGEQYF

V: TRBV29-1
size: .
J: TRBJ1-4
CDR3: CSAGPRGDEKLFF

V: TRBV30
size: .
J: TRBJ1-1
CDR3: CAWSLTANTEAFF

V: TRBV5-5
size: .
J: TRBJ2-1
CDR3: CASSFQHGTVRGEQFF

V: TRBV7-9
size: once
J: TRBJ2-7
CDR3: CASSLSFYEQYF

V: TRBV18
size: .
J: TRBJ1-1
CDR3: CASSSFIREEAFF

V: TRBV29-1
size: .
J: TRBJ1-5
CDR3: CSAKTGQGHQPQHF

V: TRBV19
size: .
J: TRBJ2-1
CDR3: CASSTTGTGGFSESNEQFF

V: TRBV6-5
size: .
J: TRBJ1-5
CDR3: CASAEMGSNQPQHF